These 5 T cell receptor beta chains were sequenced from one sample in a study of cytomegalovirus exposure and HLA in healthy donors. PCR used 60 Vbeta primers and 13 Jbeta primers. Libraries were prepared by immunoSEQ multiplex PCR; TCRdb keeps only in-frame clonotypes and omits some of them. This table holds 80,000 to 100,000 clones, 65% to 80% found once. Sequencing was performed on PBMCs. These receptors originate from a woman aged 18-30 years in good health and CMV-seropositive.

This clone has more than one count but fewer than ten. V gene TRBV27 combines with J gene TRBJ1-6, with 7 bases identical to TRBD1. The CDR3 runs to 17 residues. V was clipped by 5 bases and J by 0 bases; unmatched bases: 7. Looked up from germline, CDR1 is MNHEY and CDR2 is SMNVEV (reference sequence). The CDR3 loop is CASSPPQGDSYNSPLHF. As DNA, the CDR3 is TGTGCCAGCAGTCCTCCTCAGGGGGACTCCTATAATTCACCCCTCCACTTT.

Details on this clone: One end of the junction is discordant with germline, which a read error may explain. Here the CDR3 DNA reads TGTGCTAGCAGCTTACGTACAGGGGATGACGAGCAGTACTTC. Translated: CASSLRTGDDEQYF. The chain employs TRBV7-7 and TRBJ2-7, with 7 positions matching TRBD1. This CDR3 spans 14 amino acids. Germline V gene lookup returns CDR1 SSHAT and CDR2 FNYEAQ (reference sequence). Full variable domain (missing parts from reference TRBV7-7 and TRBJ2-7): GAGVSQSPRYKVTKRGQDVTLRCDPISSHATLYWYQQALGQGPEFLTYFNYEAQPDKSGLPSDRFSAERPEGSISTLTIQRTEQRDSAMYRCASSLRTGDDEQYFGPGTRLTVT.

This clone has just one count. The chain couples TRBV11-2 to TRBJ2-6; D call uncertain. This CDR3 region has 15 residues. The V end was cut by 5 bases, the J end by 0 bases, with 8 bases between. Germline CDR1 reads SGHAT; CDR2 reads FQNNGV. CDR3 protein: CASSLLASGANVLTF. DNA of the CDR3: TGTGCCAGCAGCCTTTTGGCCTCTGGGGCCAACGTCCTGACTTTC.

The chain couples TRBV5-6 to TRBJ1-2; TRBD1 matches at 8 bases. CDR3 length: 15 amino acids. The V segment lost 5 bases and the J segment 0 bases; nucleotides outside the gene matches: 6. Germline loops: CDR1 SGHDT, CDR2 YYEEEE. In nucleotides, the CDR3 is TGTGCCAGCAGGATCGCAGGGGGCCCTAACTATGGCTACACCTTC. Translation gives CASRIAGGPNYGYTF.

The genes are TRBV7-9 and TRBJ2-7, with 13 nucleotides matching TRBD2. CDR1 is SEHNR and CDR2 is FQNEAQ in the germline V gene (reference sequence). CDR3 size: 15 residues. V lost 5 bases, J lost 6 bases, and 7 bases stayed unmatched. This CDR3 is CASSVGLAGVGEQYF. CDR3 DNA sequence: TGTGCCAGCAGCGTTGGACTAGCGGGAGTAGGCGAGCAGTACTTC. Complete variable domain (other parts from reference TRBV7-9 and TRBJ2-7): DTGVSQNPRHKITKRGQNVTFRCDPISEHNRLYWYRQTLGQGPEFLTYFQNEAQLEKSRLLSDRFSAERPKGSFSTLEIQRTEQGDSAMYLCASSVGLAGVGEQYFGPGTRLTVT.